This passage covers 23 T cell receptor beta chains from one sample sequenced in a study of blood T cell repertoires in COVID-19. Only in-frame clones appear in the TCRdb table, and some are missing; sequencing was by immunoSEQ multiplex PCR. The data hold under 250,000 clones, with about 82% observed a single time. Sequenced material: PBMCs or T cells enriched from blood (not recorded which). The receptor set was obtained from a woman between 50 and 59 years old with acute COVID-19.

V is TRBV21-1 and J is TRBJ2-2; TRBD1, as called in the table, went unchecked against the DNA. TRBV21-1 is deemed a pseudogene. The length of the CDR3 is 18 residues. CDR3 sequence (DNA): TGTGCCAGCAGCCCGTCCCGGGACAGGGGCCGGGACACCGGGGAGCTGTTTTTT. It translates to CASSPSRDRGRDTGELFF.

The CDR3 reads CATSRGGDGNQPQHF. The DNA of the CDR3 is TGTGCCACCAGCAGAGGGGGAGACGGCAATCAGCCCCAGCATTTT. V usage is TRBV15 and J usage is TRBJ1-5; no firm D call. Germline CDR1 is LNHNV and CDR2 is YYDKDF (reference sequence). The V end lost 1 base, the J end lost 2 bases, and 9 bases lay between the germline ends. This CDR3 region has 15 residues.

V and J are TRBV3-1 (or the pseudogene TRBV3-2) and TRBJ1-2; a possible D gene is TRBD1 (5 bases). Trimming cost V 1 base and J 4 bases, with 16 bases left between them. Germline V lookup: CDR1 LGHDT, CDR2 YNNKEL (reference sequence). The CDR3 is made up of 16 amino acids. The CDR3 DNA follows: TGTGCCAGCAGCCAAGGAAAAGGGGAAAGAAGCTATGGCTACACCTTC. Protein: CASSQGKGERSYGYTF.

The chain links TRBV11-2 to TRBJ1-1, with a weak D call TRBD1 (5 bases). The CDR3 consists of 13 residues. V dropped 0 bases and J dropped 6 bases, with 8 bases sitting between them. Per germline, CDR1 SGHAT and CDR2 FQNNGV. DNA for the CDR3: TGTGCCAGCAGCTTAGATAGCAGGGCTGAAGCTTTCTTT. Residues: CASSLDSRAEAFF.

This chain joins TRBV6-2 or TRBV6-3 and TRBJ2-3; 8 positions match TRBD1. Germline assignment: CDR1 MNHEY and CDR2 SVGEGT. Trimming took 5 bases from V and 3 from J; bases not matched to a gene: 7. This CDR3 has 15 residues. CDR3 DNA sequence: TGTGCCAGCAGTCACCGGACAGGGATGACAGATACGCAGTATTTT. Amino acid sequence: CASSHRTGMTDTQYF.

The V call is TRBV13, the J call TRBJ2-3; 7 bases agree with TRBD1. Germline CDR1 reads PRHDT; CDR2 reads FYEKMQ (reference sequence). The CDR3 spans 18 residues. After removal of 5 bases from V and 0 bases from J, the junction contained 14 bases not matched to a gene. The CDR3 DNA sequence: TGTGCCAGCAGCCGAACTAAAGACAGGGCCATTAGCACAGATACGCAGTATTTT. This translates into CASSRTKDRAISTDTQYF.

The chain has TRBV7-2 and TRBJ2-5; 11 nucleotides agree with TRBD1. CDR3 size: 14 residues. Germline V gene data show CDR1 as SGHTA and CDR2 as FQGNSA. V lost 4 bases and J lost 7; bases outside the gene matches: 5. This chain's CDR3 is CASSYGTGGRTQYF. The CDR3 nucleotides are TGTGCCAGCAGCTACGGGACAGGGGGAAGGACCCAGTACTTC.

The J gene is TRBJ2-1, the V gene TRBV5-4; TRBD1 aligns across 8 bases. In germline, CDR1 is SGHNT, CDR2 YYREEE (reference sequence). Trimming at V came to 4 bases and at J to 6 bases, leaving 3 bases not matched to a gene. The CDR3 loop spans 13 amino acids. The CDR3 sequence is CASSEGTGNEQFF. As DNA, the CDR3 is TGTGCCAGCAGCGAAGGGACAGGCAATGAGCAGTTCTTC.

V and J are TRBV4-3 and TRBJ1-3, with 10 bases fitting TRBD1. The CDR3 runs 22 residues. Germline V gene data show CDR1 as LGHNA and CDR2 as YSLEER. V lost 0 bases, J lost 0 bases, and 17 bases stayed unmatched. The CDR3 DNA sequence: TGCGCCAGCAGCCAAGATTGGGTCCCGGGACAGGGGCTACCGGTCTCTGGAAACACCATATATTTT. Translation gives CASSQDWVPGQGLPVSGNTIYF.

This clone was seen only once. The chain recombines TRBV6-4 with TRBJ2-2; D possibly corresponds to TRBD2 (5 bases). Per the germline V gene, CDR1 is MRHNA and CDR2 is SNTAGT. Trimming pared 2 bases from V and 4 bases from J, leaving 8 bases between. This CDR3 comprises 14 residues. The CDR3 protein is CASSDVGGTGELFF. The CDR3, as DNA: TGTGCCAGCAGTGACGTTGGAGGCACCGGGGAGCTGTTTTTT.

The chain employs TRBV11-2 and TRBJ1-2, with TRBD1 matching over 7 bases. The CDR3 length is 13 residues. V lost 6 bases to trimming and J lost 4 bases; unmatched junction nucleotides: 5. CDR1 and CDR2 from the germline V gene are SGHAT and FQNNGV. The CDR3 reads CASSQGQAYGYTF. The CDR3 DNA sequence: TGTGCCAGCAGTCAAGGACAGGCCTATGGCTACACCTTC. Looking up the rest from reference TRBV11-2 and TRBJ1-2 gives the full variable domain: EAGVAQSPRYKIIEKRQSVAFWCNPISGHATLYWYQQILGQGPKLLIQFQNNGVVDDSQLPKDRFSAERLKGVDSTLKIQPAKLEDSAVYLCASSQGQAYGYTFGSGTRLTVV.

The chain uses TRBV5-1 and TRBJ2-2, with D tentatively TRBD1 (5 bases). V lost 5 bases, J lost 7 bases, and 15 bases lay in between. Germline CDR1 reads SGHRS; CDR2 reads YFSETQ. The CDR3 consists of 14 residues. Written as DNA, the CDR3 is TGCGCCAGCAGAGGTAAGGGGTGGGTCGGGGAGCTGTTTTTT. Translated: CASRGKGWVGELFF.

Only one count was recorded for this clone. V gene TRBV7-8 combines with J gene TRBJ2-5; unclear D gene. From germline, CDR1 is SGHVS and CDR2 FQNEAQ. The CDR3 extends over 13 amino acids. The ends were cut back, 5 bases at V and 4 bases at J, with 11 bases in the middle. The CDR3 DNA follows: TGTGCCAGCAGCCTCCGACTGGGAGAGACCCAGTACTTC. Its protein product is CASSLRLGETQYF.

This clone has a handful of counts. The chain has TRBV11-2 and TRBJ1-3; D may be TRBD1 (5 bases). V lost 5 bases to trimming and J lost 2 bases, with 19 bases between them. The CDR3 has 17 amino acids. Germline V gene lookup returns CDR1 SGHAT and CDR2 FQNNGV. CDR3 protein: CASSPRQRRTTGNTIYF. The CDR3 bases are TGTGCCAGCAGCCCTCGACAGAGAAGAACCACTGGAAACACCATATATTTT.

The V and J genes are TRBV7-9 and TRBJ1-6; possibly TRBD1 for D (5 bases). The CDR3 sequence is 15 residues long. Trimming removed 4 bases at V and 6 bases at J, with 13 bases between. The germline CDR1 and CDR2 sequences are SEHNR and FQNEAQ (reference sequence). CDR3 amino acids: CASSSAGGSNSPLHF. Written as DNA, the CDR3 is TGTGCCAGCAGCTCCGCCGGGGGTAGTAATTCACCCCTCCACTTT.

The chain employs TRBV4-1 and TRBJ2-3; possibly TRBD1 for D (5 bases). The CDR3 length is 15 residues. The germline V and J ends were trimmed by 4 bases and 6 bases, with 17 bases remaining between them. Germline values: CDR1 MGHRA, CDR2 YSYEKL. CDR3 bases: TGCGCCAGCAGCCTAGGGGTGGCCCCACGGGATACGCAGTATTTT. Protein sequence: CASSLGVAPRDTQYF.

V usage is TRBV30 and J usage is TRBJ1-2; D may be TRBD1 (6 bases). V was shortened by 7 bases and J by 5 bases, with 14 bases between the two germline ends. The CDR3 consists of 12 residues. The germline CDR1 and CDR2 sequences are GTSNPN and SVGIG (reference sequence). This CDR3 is CAYGQSSYGYTF. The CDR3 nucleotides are TGTGCCTACGGACAGAGTTCATATGGCTACACCTTC.

Written as DNA, the CDR3 is TGTGCCAGCAGTCCAGGGGCAGGCACCCGGGTGACTGAAGCTTTCTTT. It yields the protein CASSPGAGTRVTEAFF. V usage is TRBV6-4 and J usage is TRBJ1-1; perhaps TRBD1 as D (6 bases). Germline V gene lookup returns CDR1 MRHNA and CDR2 SNTAGT. Trimming took off 5 bases at V and 5 bases at J, with 21 bases between the two ends. The CDR3 totals 16 residues.

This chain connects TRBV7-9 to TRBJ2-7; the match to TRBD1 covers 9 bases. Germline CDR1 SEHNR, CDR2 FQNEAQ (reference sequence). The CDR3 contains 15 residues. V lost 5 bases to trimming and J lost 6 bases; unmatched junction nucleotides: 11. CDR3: CASSMGQGVLGEQYF. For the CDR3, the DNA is TGTGCCAGCAGCATGGGACAGGGAGTCTTGGGCGAGCAGTACTTC.

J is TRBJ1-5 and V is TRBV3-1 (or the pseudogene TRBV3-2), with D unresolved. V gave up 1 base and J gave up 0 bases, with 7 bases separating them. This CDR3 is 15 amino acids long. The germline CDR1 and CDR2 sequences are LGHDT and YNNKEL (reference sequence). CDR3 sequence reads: CASSQVRDSNQPQHF. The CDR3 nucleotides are TGTGCCAGCAGCCAAGTTCGGGATAGCAATCAGCCCCAGCATTTT.

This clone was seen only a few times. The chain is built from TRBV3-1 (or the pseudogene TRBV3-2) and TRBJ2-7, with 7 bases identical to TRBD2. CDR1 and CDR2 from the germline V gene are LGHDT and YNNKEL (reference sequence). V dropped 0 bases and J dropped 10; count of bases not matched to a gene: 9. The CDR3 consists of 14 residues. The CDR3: CASSQDPSGTAQYF. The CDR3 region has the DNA TGTGCCAGCAGCCAAGATCCTAGCGGAACGGCACAGTACTTC.

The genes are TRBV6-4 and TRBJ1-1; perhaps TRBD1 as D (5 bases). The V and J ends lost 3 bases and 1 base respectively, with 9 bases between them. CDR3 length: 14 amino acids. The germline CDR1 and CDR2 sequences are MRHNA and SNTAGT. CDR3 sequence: CASSEDIENTEAFF. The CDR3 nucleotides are TGTGCCAGCAGTGAGGACATTGAGAACACTGAAGCTTTCTTT.

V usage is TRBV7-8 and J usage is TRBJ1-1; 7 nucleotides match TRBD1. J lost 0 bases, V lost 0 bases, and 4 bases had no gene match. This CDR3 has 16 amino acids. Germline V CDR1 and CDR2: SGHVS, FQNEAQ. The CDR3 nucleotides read TGTGCCAGCAGCTTAGCGACAGGGTTAATGAACACTGAAGCTTTCTTT. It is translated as CASSLATGLMNTEAFF. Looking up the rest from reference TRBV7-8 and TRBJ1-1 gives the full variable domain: GAGVSQSPRYKVAKRGQDVALRCDPISGHVSLFWYQQALGQGPEFLTYFQNEAQLDKSGLPSDRFFAERPEGSVSTLKIQRTQQEDSAVYLCASSLATGLMNTEAFFGQGTRLTVV.